These T cell receptor beta chains were read from a single sample in a study of cytomegalovirus exposure and HLA in healthy donors. The method was immunoSEQ multiplex PCR; TCRdb's version includes in-frame clones alone and lacks a portion of them. Among approximately 180,000 clones, 70% to 80% were seen once, and the ten largest hold 3% to 4.5%. Sequencing was carried out using PBMCs. The receptors shown here come from a woman aged 60 to 75 in good health and CMV-seropositive. The CDR3 runs from the conserved cysteine through the conserved F or W. Each record gives: J gene, clone size, D gene, V gene, CDR3 protein, CDR3 DNA. The D gene is left open where the match is weak. Clone size appears in some rows only: once, few, many, or a class for an expanded clone.

>TRBJ2-1|NA|NA|TRBV6-1
CATLRQVGAEQFF
TGTGCCACCCTTAGACAGGTTGGGGCTGAGCAGTTCTTC
>TRBJ2-7|NA|NA|TRBV4-1
CASSQRTGHYEQYF
TGCGCCAGCAGCCAAAGAACAGGCCACTACGAGCAGTACTTC
>TRBJ2-5|NA|NA|TRBV28
CASSLNLARETQYF
TGTGCCAGCAGCTTAAATCTAGCACGAGAGACCCAGTACTTC
>TRBJ2-1|few|TRBD2|TRBV4-2
CASSQRGLAGDNEQFF
TGTGCCAGCAGCCAACGGGGACTAGCGGGGGACAATGAGCAGTTCTTC
>TRBJ2-7|few|NA|TRBV5-6
CASTWRWLDSYEQYF
TGTGCCAGCACCTGGCGGTGGCTAGACTCCTACGAGCAGTACTTC
>TRBJ1-6|NA|TRBD1|TRBV6-5
CASSSLNRGNSPLHF
TGTGCCAGCAGTTCGTTAAACAGGGGTAATTCACCCCTCCACTTT
>TRBJ2-7|NA|NA|TRBV28
CASSSWDIYEQYF
TGTGCCAGCAGTTCATGGGACATCTACGAGCAGTACTTC
>TRBJ1-2|NA|TRBD1|TRBV28
CASSTGGSGYTF
TGTGCCAGCAGTACAGGGGGCTCTGGCTACACCTTC
>TRBJ1-4|few|NA|TRBV2
CASSDSGFRGEKLFF
TGTGCCAGCAGCGACTCAGGTTTTAGGGGGGAAAAACTGTTTTTT
>TRBJ2-3|NA|NA|TRBV5-6
CASSLMGGPTDTQYF
TGTGCCAGCAGCTTGATGGGGGGACCCACAGATACGCAGTATTTT
>TRBJ2-1|NA|TRBD2|TRBV10-3
CAISEGLAGGGDEQFF
TGTGCCATCAGTGAGGGACTAGCGGGAGGGGGGGATGAGCAGTTCTTC
>TRBJ1-2|NA|TRBD1|TRBV9
CASSPSTGYYGYTF
TGTGCCAGCAGCCCTTCGACAGGGTACTATGGCTACACCTTC
>TRBJ2-2|NA|NA|TRBV9
CASSVVRTAGATGELFF
TGTGCCAGCAGCGTAGTACGGACCGCGGGGGCCACCGGGGAGCTGTTTTTT
>TRBJ2-1|once|TRBD2|TRBV30
CAWSLPTGLAGAPGEQFF
TGTGCCTGGAGCCTCCCCACCGGGCTAGCGGGGGCCCCAGGTGAGCAGTTCTTC
>TRBJ1-2|NA|NA|TRBV29-1
CSGDLGANGYTF
TGCAGCGGTGATCTAGGTGCGAATGGCTACACCTTC
>TRBJ2-7|once|TRBD1|TRBV19
CASSILSGTGATGVYEQYF
TGTGCCAGTAGTATTTTATCCGGGACAGGGGCAACTGGGGTCTACGAGCAGTACTTC
>TRBJ2-7|few|NA|TRBV19
CASSIEGAYEQYF
TGTGCCAGTAGTATTGAGGGTGCCTACGAGCAGTACTTC
>TRBJ1-5|NA|NA|TRBV19
CASSLGQRQPQHF
TGTGCCAGTAGTTTAGGACAGAGGCAGCCCCAGCATTTT
>TRBJ2-5|NA|NA|TRBV20-1
CSAIFGETQYF
TGCAGTGCTATCTTCGGGGAGACCCAGTACTTC
>TRBJ1-2|NA|NA|TRBV7-2
CASSRRQAPDYGYTF
TGTGCCAGCAGCCGCCGACAGGCGCCCGACTATGGCTACACCTTC
>TRBJ2-2|NA|NA|TRBV5-8
CASSLPRANTGELFF
TGTGCCAGCAGCCTACCACGGGCGAACACCGGGGAGCTGTTTTTT
>TRBJ2-7|NA|TRBD1|TRBV12-5
CASGSNSGGRYEQYF
TGTGCTAGTGGTTCTAATTCAGGGGGCAGGTACGAGCAGTACTTC
>TRBJ2-5|NA|NA|TRBV7-2
CASSGEETQYF
TGTGCCAGCAGCGGGGAGGAGACCCAGTACTTC
>TRBJ2-2|once|TRBD2|TRBV9
CASSENPRLAGVTGELFF
TGTGCCAGCAGCGAGAACCCCCGCCTAGCGGGCGTGACCGGGGAGCTGTTTTTT
>TRBJ2-1|few|TRBD2|TRBV11-2
CASSGRTRNGYNEQFF
TGTGCCAGCAGCGGCCGGACTAGGAACGGGTACAATGAGCAGTTCTTC
>TRBJ1-4|NA|NA|TRBV27
CASSLSWQGRAKLFF
TGTGCCAGCAGTTTATCGTGGCAGGGGAGGGCAAAACTGTTTTTT
>TRBJ2-1|NA|NA|TRBV6-5
CASRARQVINEQFF
TGTGCCAGCAGAGCCCGACAGGTTATCAATGAGCAGTTCTTC
>TRBJ2-5|NA|NA|TRBV7-7
CASSLNPGSGETQYF
TGTGCCAGCAGCTTAAATCCGGGTTCGGGGGAGACCCAGTACTTC
>TRBJ2-5|NA|NA|TRBV28
CASSGQFQETQYF
TGTGCCAGCTCAGGACAGTTTCAAGAGACCCAGTACTTC